Presented here are 29 T cell receptor beta chains from one specimen sequenced in a study of T cells after yellow fever vaccination (dated by TCRdb to the late 2010s). What this sample's treatment or condition label stands for: live attenuated yellow fever vaccine strain. The library came from 5' RACE. The listed sequencing device is Illumina HiSeq 2500. Starting from the raw public reads, TCRdb applied fastp trimming at Q25, assembled clones with MiXCR and retained in-frame beta chains. Identical CDR3 protein sequences are pooled into one entry, listed with their most common genes and DNA. In all, the sample holds 300,000 to 400,000 distinct CDR3 sequences, and 8.5% to 9% of those were seen once. The ten most abundant clones make up roughly 18% of the sample. Sequencing was performed on PBMCs, taken on the day of the first yellow fever vaccination. The receptor source for this set is a man between 18 and 29 years old who received the YFV17D yellow fever vaccine.

The rearrangement uses TRBV4-3 and TRBJ1-4; D remains unclear. V was pared by 0 bases and J by 4 bases, with 6 bases between. The CDR3 spans 14 residues. Germline lookup yields CDR1 LGHNA and CDR2 YSLEER. Here the CDR3 DNA reads TGCGCCAGCAGCCAAGACAGTTTTAATGAAAAACTGTTTTTT. It encodes CASSQDSFNEKLFF.

The chain uses TRBV27 and TRBJ2-2; TRBD1 might be the D (5 bases). The CDR3 runs 15 residues. V was shortened by 2 bases and J by 4 bases, with 11 bases between the two germline ends. From germline, CDR1 is MNHEY and CDR2 SMNVEV (reference sequence). CDR3 loop: CASSLRQGGTGELFF. The DNA for the CDR3 is TGTGCCAGCAGTTTACGGCAGGGTGGCACCGGGGAGCTGTTTTTT.

The rearrangement joins TRBV5-1 to TRBJ2-5; D is uncertain. The germline V and J ends were trimmed by 1 base and 1 base, with 11 bases remaining between them. This CDR3 is built from 15 residues. CDR1 and CDR2 (germline): SGHRS, YFSETQ. The CDR3 sequence: CASSLQQSPQETQYF. Here the CDR3 DNA reads TGCGCCAGCAGCTTGCAACAGTCCCCCCAAGAGACCCAGTACTTC.

This rearrangement joins TRBV18 to TRBJ1-1; TRBD1 aligns across 9 bases. The CDR3 length is 14 residues. The V gene end was trimmed by 8 bases and the J gene end by 4 bases; junction bases not matched to a gene: 8. Germline CDR1 and CDR2: KGHSH and LQKENI. The CDR3 loop reads CASLSQGAGTEAFF. In DNA form, the CDR3 reads TGTGCCAGCCTATCACAGGGGGCGGGCACTGAAGCTTTCTTT.

This clonotype was seen at least ten times. The chain combines TRBV7-9 with TRBJ1-2; D uncertain. The germline V gene has CDR1 SEHNR and CDR2 FQNEAQ (reference sequence). The CDR3 has 11 residues. V was pared by 2 bases and J by 8 bases, with 6 bases between. CDR3: CASSLSEGYTF. Here the CDR3 DNA reads TGTGCCAGCAGCTTATCTGAAGGCTACACCTTC.

This rearrangement joins TRBV10-3 to TRBJ1-1; perhaps TRBD1 as D (5 bases). This CDR3 has 13 amino acids. The V gene's germline CDR1 is ENHRY and CDR2 SYGVKD. Trimming shortened V by 9 bases and J by 1 base, and 12 bases separated the two germline ends. The CDR3 coding sequence is TGTGCCATAGTAACAGGCCCGAACACTGAAGCTTTCTTT. Residues: CAIVTGPNTEAFF.

The V gene is TRBV19, the J gene TRBJ1-4; D remains unclear. Germline V lookup: CDR1 LNHDA, CDR2 SQIVND (reference sequence). V dropped 6 bases and J dropped 2 bases, with 13 bases sitting between them. The CDR3 is made up of 15 amino acids. Here the CDR3 reads CASRTIQGTNEKLFF. The CDR3 coding sequence is TGTGCCAGTAGGACCATTCAAGGGACTAATGAAAAACTGTTTTTT.

This clonotype was seen ten or more times. The gene calls are TRBV12-3 or TRBV12-4 and TRBJ2-7; maybe TRBD2 (7 bases). The CDR3 loop spans 12 amino acids. The V and J ends lost 8 bases and 5 bases respectively, with 13 bases between them. CDR3: CASAAGAHEQYV. CDR3 nucleotide sequence: TGTGCCAGCGCCGCGGGGGCCCACGAGCAGTACGTC.

This clonotype was detected only a few times. This chain joins TRBV20-1 and TRBJ2-3; the match to TRBD2 covers 10 bases. Per the germline V gene, CDR1 is DFQATT and CDR2 is SNEGSKA (reference sequence). CDR3 length: 13 amino acids. J was trimmed by 7 bases and V by 4 bases; bases with no gene match: 5. The CDR3: CSATGTSAHTQYF. The CDR3 coding sequence is TGCAGTGCTACCGGGACTAGCGCGCATACGCAGTATTTT.

This clonotype turned up a few times. The V gene is TRBV2, the J gene TRBJ2-6, with D unresolved. This CDR3 comprises 10 residues. Per the germline V gene, CDR1 is SNHLY and CDR2 is FYNNEI. V lost 6 bases and J 6 bases, leaving 0 bases between the germline ends. The DNA of the CDR3 is TGTGCCAGCAGGGCCAACGTCCTGACTTTC. It codes for CASRANVLTF. The variable domain in full, completed from reference TRBV2 and TRBJ2-6, reads EPEVTQTPSHQVTQMGQEVILRCVPISNHLYFYWYRQILGQKVEFLVSFYNNEISEKSEIFDDQFSVERPDGSNFTLKIRSTKLEDSAMYFCASRANVLTFGAGSRLTVL.

This chain uses TRBV28 with TRBJ2-3, with 7 bases lining up with TRBD1. The germline CDR1 and CDR2 sequences are MDHEN and SYDVKM. J was trimmed by 3 bases and V by 10 bases; bases with no gene match: 10. The CDR3 covers 14 residues. The DNA of the CDR3 is TGTGCCACCCTCCGGGACAGAGGGACAGATACGCAGTATTTT. Protein product: CATLRDRGTDTQYF.

This clonotype showed up just a few times. The V gene is TRBV12-3 or TRBV12-4, the J gene TRBJ2-3, with D perhaps TRBD2 (5 bases). The CDR3 has 15 residues. V was trimmed by 1 base and J by 2 bases, leaving 10 bases between them. This CDR3 reads CASSLGGSHTDTQYF. The CDR3 nucleotides read TGTGCCAGCAGTTTAGGAGGGTCGCACACAGATACGCAGTATTTT.

This clonotype occurred a few times. The chain uses TRBV9 and TRBJ1-2; the D is unclear. CDR3 length: 13 residues. CDR1 is SGDLS, CDR2 YYNGEE, per germline. Deletions cut 0 bases from V and 6 bases from J, with 9 bases between. CDR3 loop: CASSVAEADGYTF. The CDR3 nucleotides are TGTGCCAGCAGCGTAGCAGAGGCGGATGGCTACACCTTC.

Ten or more counts support this clonotype. J is TRBJ2-6 and V is TRBV4-1; D tentatively reads TRBD1 or TRBD2 (6 bases each). The CDR3 loop spans 21 amino acids. V lost 3 bases and J lost 0, with 24 bases in between. From germline, CDR1 is MGHRA and CDR2 YSYEKL. The CDR3, as DNA: TGCGCCAGCAGCCAGATCCGGGGGCGCGGTGCGGATAACTCTGGGGCCAACGTCCTGACTTTC. Protein sequence: CASSQIRGRGADNSGANVLTF.

This clonotype showed up just a few times. The chain is built from TRBV20-1 and TRBJ1-5; 8 positions agree with TRBD1. Per the germline V gene, CDR1 is DFQATT and CDR2 is SNEGSKA (reference sequence). There are 15 residues in the CDR3. V gave up 3 bases and J gave up 2 bases; unmatched junction bases: 6. CDR3 coding DNA: TGCAGTGCTAGGGAGCCAGGGGGCGGCAATCAGCCCCAGCATTTT. As protein: CSAREPGGGNQPQHF.

A few counts support this clonotype. The rearrangement uses TRBV5-1 and TRBJ1-6; D uncertain. CDR1 and CDR2 from the germline V gene are SGHRS and YFSETQ. The CDR3 is 15 residues long. V lost 6 bases and J lost 4, with 14 bases in between. CDR3 nucleotide sequence: TGCGCCAGCACCCATGACGGTATTTATAATTCACCCCTCCACTTT. It encodes CASTHDGIYNSPLHF.

The sample holds a few counts of this clonotype. The gene calls are TRBV6-5 and TRBJ1-6, with 9 bases fitting TRBD1. Germline V CDR1 and CDR2: MNHEY, SVGAGI. V shed 1 base, J shed 6 bases, and the junction held 4 bases outside the gene matches. There are 16 residues in the CDR3. The chain's CDR3 is CASSYLPGQGNSPLHF. DNA of the CDR3: TGTGCCAGCAGTTACTTGCCGGGACAGGGTAATTCACCCCTCCACTTT.

With respect to this clonotype: This may be a read error, as it is one base from a much larger clone. The chain carries TRBV2 and TRBJ2-3; D is unclear. V dropped 7 bases and J dropped 6 bases, with 8 bases sitting between them. From germline, CDR1 is SNHLY and CDR2 FYNNEI. This CDR3 spans 11 amino acids. This CDR3 reads CASTGGDTQYF. Here the CDR3 DNA reads TGTGCCAGCACGGGTGGGGATACGCAGTATTTT.

This clonotype has just a few counts. V gene TRBV7-8 combines with J gene TRBJ1-5; D is ambiguous. This CDR3 comprises 16 residues. With 5 bases removed from V and 4 bases from J, the gap between germline ends came to 18 bases. CDR1 is SGHVS, CDR2 FQNEAQ, per germline. For the CDR3, the DNA is TGTGCCAGCAGCCCTGGATTCCGCAATTTGAATCAGCCCCAGCATTTT. Translation: CASSPGFRNLNQPQHF.

J is TRBJ1-2 and V is TRBV6-1, with a tentative D call TRBD1 (6 bases). In germline, CDR1 is MNHNS, CDR2 SASEGT. Trimming shortened V by 4 bases and J by 0 bases, and 9 bases separated the two germline ends. CDR3 length: 14 residues. The CDR3 region is CASSGRTANYGYTF. The CDR3 bases are TGTGCCAGCAGTGGACGGACAGCTAACTATGGCTACACCTTC.

V gene TRBV7-2 combines with J gene TRBJ2-3; TRBD2 might be the D (6 bases). Trimming took 3 bases from V and 4 from J, leaving 8 bases between them. CDR1 and CDR2 from the germline V gene are SGHTA and FQGNSA. The CDR3 consists of 13 residues. The DNA of the CDR3 is TGTGCCAGCAGCTTGGAGCGGGCAGATACGCAGTATTTT. Translated, it gives CASSLERADTQYF.

V is TRBV5-1 and J is TRBJ1-6, with a possible D match to TRBD1 (6 bases). The CDR3 is 19 amino acids. In germline, CDR1 is SGHRS, CDR2 YFSETQ. Trimming left V 5 bases short and J 0 bases short, with 21 bases between. DNA for the CDR3: TGCGCCAGCAGTTTGACGGGGGGCCAATTTGGCTCCTATAATTCACCCCTCCACTTT. Translation: CASSLTGGQFGSYNSPLHF.

This clonotype has a handful of counts. The chain recombines TRBV10-3 with TRBJ2-2; D is possibly TRBD1 (5 bases). The CDR3 covers 14 residues. Germline V gene sequence: CDR1 ENHRY, CDR2 SYGVKD. Deletions cut 10 bases from V and 2 bases from J, with 14 bases between. The CDR3: CATEQDTNTGELFF. The CDR3 DNA reads TGTGCCACCGAACAGGACACAAACACCGGGGAGCTGTTTTTT.

The sample holds many counts of this clonotype. The V and J genes are TRBV7-9 and TRBJ2-1; D unclear. The CDR3 totals 16 residues. The germline gives CDR1 SEHNR, CDR2 FQNEAQ (reference sequence). The V end lost 2 bases, the J end lost 0 bases, and 11 bases lay between the germline ends. The CDR3, as DNA: TGTGCCAGCAGCTTAACCGTCCAAAGCTCCTACAATGAGCAGTTCTTC. This translates into CASSLTVQSSYNEQFF.

This clonotype was counted many times. V and J are TRBV5-1 and TRBJ2-3; D could derive from TRBD1 or TRBD2 (6 bases each). The CDR3 spans 15 residues. V lost 3 bases, J lost 6 bases, and 17 bases lay in between. Germline CDR1 and CDR2: SGHRS and YFSETQ. This CDR3 is CASSSGGRAVDTQYF. The CDR3 DNA follows: TGCGCCAGCAGCTCCGGGGGCCGAGCTGTCGATACGCAGTATTTT.

Ten or more counts support this clonotype. This chain connects TRBV3-1 to TRBJ1-6; TRBD1 matches at 11 bases. The CDR3 has 16 residues. Unmatched junction bases numbered 4, after V lost 3 bases and J lost 6 bases. The V gene's germline CDR1 is LGHDT and CDR2 YNNKEL (reference sequence). DNA for the CDR3: TGTGCCAGCAGCCAGCTTGGGACAGGGGGTAATTCACCCCTCCACTTT. It specifies CASSQLGTGGNSPLHF.

The chain has TRBV27 and TRBJ2-7, with D hard to call. V shed 4 bases and J shed 0 bases, with 7 bases lying between them. This CDR3 is built from 13 residues. Germline CDR1 MNHEY, CDR2 SMNVEV (reference sequence). In nucleotides, the CDR3 is TGTGCCAGCAGTTCCTTTATCTCCTACGAGCAGTACTTC. As protein: CASSSFISYEQYF.

The table lists this clonotype with a few counts. The chain uses TRBV6-5 and TRBJ2-7, with TRBD2 as a possible D gene (5 bases). V lost 2 bases and J lost 1, with 15 bases in between. The germline V gene encodes CDR1 MNHEY and CDR2 SVGAGI. The CDR3 spans 16 residues. The CDR3 nucleotides are TGTGCCAGCAGTTACCTACTAGTTGGTAGGTCCTACGAGCAGTACGTC. It encodes CASSYLLVGRSYEQYV.

This chain uses TRBV20-1 with TRBJ2-7; 13 bases align to TRBD2. The CDR3 loop spans 15 amino acids. Germline assignment: CDR1 DFQATT and CDR2 SNEGSKA (reference sequence). V lost 3 bases to trimming and J lost 2 bases; unmatched junction nucleotides: 4. As DNA, the CDR3 is TGCAGTGCTAGCCTGACTAGCGGGGGGCCCTACGAGCAGTACTTC. Its translation is CSASLTSGGPYEQYF.